Reported below is one TCR beta chain. Its specificity is not known. The sample is drawn from a study of cytomegalovirus exposure and HLA in healthy donors. Across the study: Roughly 80% of 350 to 400 genotyped donors fell in the Caucasian-associated ancestry cluster.

V dropped 4 bases and J dropped 0; count of bases not matched to a gene: 4. The CDR3 spans 16 residues. CDR1 is MDHEN and CDR2 is SYDVKM in the germline V gene. The study, taken as a whole, reports: In an earlier analysis, most TCR beta V segments were productive about 87% or about 30% of the time. V- and J-gene trimming in TCR beta was tied to a missense DCLRE1C variant by an analysis performed later.

Researchers ran the PCR with 60 Vbeta and 13 Jbeta primers. The method was immunoSEQ multiplex PCR; TCRdb's version includes in-frame clones alone and lacks a portion of them. The table shows 95,000 to 130,000 clones, with about four fifths occurring only once. The TCR sequence derives from a man aged 30-40 years in good health and CMV-seropositive. The sequenced sample was PBMCs. The genes are TRBV28 and TRBJ2-1; the match to TRBD2 covers 9 bases. CDR3 in DNA: TGTGCCAGCAGTTCCCCGACTAGCGGCTCCTACAATGAGCAGTTCTTC. This sequence encodes CASSSPTSGSYNEQFF.